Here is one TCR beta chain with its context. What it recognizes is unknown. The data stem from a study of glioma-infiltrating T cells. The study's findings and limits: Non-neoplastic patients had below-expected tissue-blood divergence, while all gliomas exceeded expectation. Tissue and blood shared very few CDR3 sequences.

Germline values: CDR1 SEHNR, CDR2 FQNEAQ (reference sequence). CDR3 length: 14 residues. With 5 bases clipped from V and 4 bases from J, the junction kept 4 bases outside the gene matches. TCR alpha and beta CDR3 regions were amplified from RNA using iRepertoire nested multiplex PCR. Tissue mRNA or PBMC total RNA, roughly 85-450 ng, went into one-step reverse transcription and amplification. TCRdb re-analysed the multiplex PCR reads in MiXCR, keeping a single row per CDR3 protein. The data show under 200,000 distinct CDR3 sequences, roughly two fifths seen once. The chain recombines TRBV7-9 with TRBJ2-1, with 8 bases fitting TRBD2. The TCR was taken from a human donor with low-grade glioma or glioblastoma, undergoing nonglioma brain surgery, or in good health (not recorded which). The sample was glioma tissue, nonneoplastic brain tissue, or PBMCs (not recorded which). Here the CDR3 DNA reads TGTGCCAGCAGCCTTACTAGCGGTTACAATGAGCAGTTCTTC. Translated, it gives CASSLTSGYNEQFF.